One sample yielded the 10 T cell receptor beta chains listed below, sequenced in a study of shared clonotypes between healthy human individuals. Assay: immunoSEQ multiplex PCR; the TCRdb copy retains only in-frame clones and omits some. The table includes 2 million to 2.5 million clones, approximately 96% detected once. Sequencing input: naive CD4+ T cells sorted from blood. The subset is: CD45RA+ positively selected. Every receptor here comes from a man aged 18 to 30 in good health.

This chain links TRBV30 with TRBJ1-1, with 12 bases aligning to TRBD1. CDR3 length: 16 amino acids. Germline values: CDR1 GTSNPN, CDR2 SVGIG (reference sequence). V lost 8 bases, J lost 2 bases, and 12 bases stayed unmatched. The CDR3 DNA reads TGTGCCACAATACCGGGACAGGGGGCTGGAAACACTGAAGCTTTCTTT. This translates into CATIPGQGAGNTEAFF.

The CDR3 here is CASSELDGQRGLLEAFF. For the CDR3, the DNA is TGCGCCAGCAGTGAGTTGGACGGACAGCGAGGGCTGTTGGAAGCTTTCTTT. This chain connects TRBV10-2 to TRBJ1-1, with a possible D match to TRBD1 (6 bases). Germline V gives CDR1 WSHSY, CDR2 SAAADI. V was cut by 1 base and J by 8 bases, with 23 bases left in between. This CDR3 spans 17 amino acids.

The chain is built from TRBV10-3 and TRBJ2-1; D is unresolved. The CDR3 runs to 12 residues. Germline loops: CDR1 ENHRY, CDR2 SYGVKD. Trimming took 6 bases from V and 8 from J, leaving 11 bases between them. CDR3 loop: CAISATRDEQFF. The CDR3 DNA sequence: TGTGCCATCAGCGCCACCCGGGATGAGCAGTTCTTC.

The gene calls are TRBV29-1 and TRBJ1-2, with a possible D match to TRBD1 (5 bases). V lost 5 bases and J 6 bases, leaving 10 bases between the germline ends. CDR1 and CDR2 from the germline V gene are SQVTM and ANQGSEA. CDR3 length: 11 amino acids. The CDR3 DNA sequence: TGCAGCGTTAACCGGGGGGATGGCTACACCTTC. Translated: CSVNRGDGYTF. Full variable domain (remainder filled in from reference TRBV29-1 and TRBJ1-2): SAVISQKPSRDICQRGTSLTIQCQVDSQVTMMFWYRQQPGQSLTLIATANQGSEATYESGFVIDKFPISRPNLTFSTLTVSNMSPEDSSIYLCSVNRGDGYTFGSGTRLTVV.

The chain carries TRBV7-3 and TRBJ2-2; TRBD2 aligns across 8 bases. V lost 6 bases to trimming and J lost 8 bases; unmatched junction nucleotides: 11. Germline values: CDR1 SGHTA, CDR2 FQGTGA. CDR3 length: 15 residues. The CDR3 coding sequence is TGTGCCAGCAGTTTAGCGGGGAAAGCGGGTGGGGAGCTGTTTTTT. It is translated as CASSLAGKAGGELFF.

The rearrangement joins TRBV5-1 to TRBJ2-3, with D perhaps given as TRBD1 or TRBD2 (5 bases each). Germline CDR1 reads SGHRS; CDR2 reads YFSETQ. The CDR3 sequence is 16 residues long. V lost 1 base and J lost 5, with 17 bases in between. The CDR3 region is CASSLQGGLAEDTQYF. CDR3 DNA: TGCGCCAGCAGCTTGCAGGGCGGGCTAGCCGAAGATACGCAGTATTTT.

The chain is built from TRBV9 and TRBJ2-3; TRBD1 is a possible D gene (7 bases). From germline, CDR1 is SGDLS and CDR2 YYNGEE. Trimming stripped 4 bases from V and 5 bases from J, with 20 bases between. This CDR3 is 16 amino acids long. The CDR3 nucleotides are TGTGCCAGCAGCACTAGCCCCTCGCAGGGGGGAGATACGCAGTATTTT. Translating gives CASSTSPSQGGDTQYF.

V and J are TRBV28 and TRBJ1-1; possible D gene TRBD1, 5 bases. Germline V lookup: CDR1 MDHEN, CDR2 SYDVKM. This CDR3 has 14 residues. V was shortened by 7 bases and J by 4 bases, with 16 bases between the two germline ends. The CDR3 reads CASTSPGRFTEAFF. Here the CDR3 DNA reads TGTGCCAGCACCTCGCCAGGGCGGTTCACTGAAGCTTTCTTT.

V is TRBV27 and J is TRBJ1-2; maybe TRBD1 (5 bases). The CDR3 length is 14 residues. Trimming removed 6 bases from V and 6 bases from J, with 17 bases in between. Per germline, CDR1 MNHEY and CDR2 SMNVEV (reference sequence). The CDR3, as DNA: TGTGCCAGCAGCCAGGGACGTAATTCAGATGGCTACACCTTC. Protein sequence: CASSQGRNSDGYTF.

The chain combines TRBV6-1 with TRBJ2-7; 7 bases agree with TRBD1. The CDR3 is 14 amino acids. The trim removed 3 bases at V and 5 bases at J, leaving 7 bases unmatched. CDR1 and CDR2 (germline): MNHNS, SASEGT. CDR3 protein: CASSDQTGSHEQYF. The CDR3 bases are TGTGCCAGCAGTGACCAGACAGGGTCTCACGAGCAGTACTTC.